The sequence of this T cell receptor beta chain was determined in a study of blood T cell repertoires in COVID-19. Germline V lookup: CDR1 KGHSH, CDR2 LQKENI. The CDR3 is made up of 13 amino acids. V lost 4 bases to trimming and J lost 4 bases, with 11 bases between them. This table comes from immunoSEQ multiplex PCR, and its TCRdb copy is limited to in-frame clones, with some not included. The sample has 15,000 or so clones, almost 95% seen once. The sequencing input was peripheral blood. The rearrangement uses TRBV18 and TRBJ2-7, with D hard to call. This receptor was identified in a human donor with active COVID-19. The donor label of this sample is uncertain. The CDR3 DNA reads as TGTGCCAGCTCACGCATAAAGAGTTACGAGCAGTACTTC. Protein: CASSRIKSYEQYF.